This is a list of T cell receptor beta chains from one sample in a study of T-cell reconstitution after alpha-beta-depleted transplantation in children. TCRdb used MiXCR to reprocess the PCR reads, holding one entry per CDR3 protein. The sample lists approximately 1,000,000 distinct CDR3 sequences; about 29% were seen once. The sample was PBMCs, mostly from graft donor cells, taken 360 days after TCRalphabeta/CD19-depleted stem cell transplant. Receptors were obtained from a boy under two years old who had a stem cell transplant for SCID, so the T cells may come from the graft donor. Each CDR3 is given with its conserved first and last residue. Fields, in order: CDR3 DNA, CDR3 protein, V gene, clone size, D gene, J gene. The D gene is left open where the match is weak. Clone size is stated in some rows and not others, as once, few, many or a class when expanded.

TGTGCCAGCAGCCAAGATCTGGCGGCCCGCTACAATGAGCAGTTCTTC	CASSQDLAARYNEQFF	TRBV4-2	-	-	TRBJ2-1
TGTGCCAGCAGCGTAGTTGCGGGGGGGCACGAGACCCAGTACTTC	CASSVVAGGHETQYF	TRBV9	-	TRBD2	TRBJ2-5
TGTGCCAGCAGCTTAGAGGCAGGGGGCTTAGCTGAAGCTTTCTTT	CASSLEAGGLAEAFF	TRBV7-2	-	TRBD1	TRBJ1-1
TGTGCCAGCAGCAAGGGACACATCTATAGCAATCAGCCCCAGCATTTT	CASSKGHIYSNQPQHF	TRBV12-3/TRBV12-4	few	-	TRBJ1-5
TGCGCCAGCAGCAGGACTAGCGTGCAACACACAGATACGCAGTATTTT	CASSRTSVQHTDTQYF	TRBV5-1	-	TRBD2	TRBJ2-3
TGTGCCACCCAGTCGGGTGAGCAGTTCTTC	CATQSGEQFF	TRBV6-2/TRBV6-3	-	-	TRBJ2-1
TGTGCCAGCAGCCCAGGGGGGTTGGCCTACGAGCAGTACTTC	CASSPGGLAYEQYF	TRBV7-2	many	-	TRBJ2-7
TGTGCCAGCAGCTTTGGACAGATCAATGAAAAACTGTTTTTT	CASSFGQINEKLFF	TRBV7-6	-	-	TRBJ1-4
TGTGCCTCCAAGGGGACAGCAACCTACGAGCAGTACTTC	CASKGTATYEQYF	TRBV10-3	few	TRBD1	TRBJ2-7
TGTGCCAGCAATACAGGGCCAGGGGTACGAGGGCTGTTTTTT	CASNTGPGVRGLFF	TRBV28	few	-	TRBJ1-4
TGCGCCAGCAGCCAAGAGGTTAGAACGCATGAGCAGTTCTTC	CASSQEVRTHEQFF	TRBV4-3	-	-	TRBJ2-1
TGCAGCGTGGAGACGCCCTACGAGCAGTACTTC	CSVETPYEQYF	TRBV29-1	few	-	TRBJ2-7
TGTGCCAGCAGCGCTAGCTCTAGCAGGCTTGAGCAGTTCTTC	CASSASSSRLEQFF	TRBV9	-	-	TRBJ2-1
TGTGCCATCTCCAGGACTAGCCGGGACGAGCAGTACTTC	CAISRTSRDEQYF	TRBV10-3	-	TRBD2	TRBJ2-7
TGTGCCAGCACCTGGGCCCAGGGCTCAACCTACGAGCAGTACTTC	CASTWAQGSTYEQYF	TRBV11-2	-	-	TRBJ2-7
TGTGCCAGCAGTGACTGGACAGGAGAGGGTAGTAATTCACCCCTCCACTTT	CASSDWTGEGSNSPLHF	TRBV6-1	-	TRBD1	TRBJ1-6
TGCGCCAGCAGCCCCTCCCTGACAGGCAATGAGCAGTTCTTC	CASSPSLTGNEQFF	TRBV5-1	few	-	TRBJ2-1
TGTGCCAGCTCACCTCGGGACAGCCGCTCCTACGAGCAGTACTTC	CASSPRDSRSYEQYF	TRBV18	-	TRBD1	TRBJ2-7
TGTGCCAGCAGTTATAACAGGTACTACGAGCAGTACTTC	CASSYNRYYEQYF	TRBV6-2/TRBV6-3	-	-	TRBJ2-7
TGTGCCAGCACCCCGAGGGACAGGGGGCGCAATGAGCAGTTCTTC	CASTPRDRGRNEQFF	TRBV9	-	TRBD1	TRBJ2-1
TGTGCCAGCAGCGTAGACCGAAGTCCGACGGGCGGCTACACCTTC	CASSVDRSPTGGYTF	TRBV9	-	-	TRBJ1-2
TGTGCCAGCAGTGTCGATAGCGGGGGACCGAACACCGGGGAGCTGTTTTTT	CASSVDSGGPNTGELFF	TRBV2	once	TRBD2	TRBJ2-2